This TCR beta chain stems from a study of T-cell reconstitution after alpha-beta-depleted transplantation in children. Trimming cost V 2 bases and J 11 bases; bases outside gene matches: 7. The CDR3 is 14 amino acids. Germline CDR1 reads SGHRS; CDR2 reads YFSETQ. Study-level findings and limits: Newly produced T cells mostly accounted for T-cell counts and diversity one year post-transplant. Reported findings indicate that, about two months after transplant, alpha-beta T cells came from several hundred expanded clones, which were derived from non-depleted graft cells. High day-60 TCRbeta diversity in some patients came from surviving recipient T cells and thymic progenitors.

As it was prepared, the TCRbeta library received unique molecular identifiers. TCRdb used MiXCR to reprocess the PCR reads, holding one entry per CDR3 protein. The table lists hundreds of thousands of distinct CDR3 sequences, 10% to 15% of them singletons. This clonotype was seen repeatedly, ten times or more. What it binds is not known. This receptor was identified in a male patient younger than 18 who had a stem cell transplant for acute myeloid leukemia, so the T cells may come from the graft donor. This sample comprised PBMCs, mostly from graft donor cells, obtained 360 days after TCRalphabeta/CD19-depleted stem cell transplant. The chain joins TRBV5-1 to TRBJ2-1, with 10 positions matching TRBD2. As DNA, the CDR3 is TGCGCCAGCAGCTTACTAGCGGGATTGGGGAAGCAGTTCTTC. This translates into CASSLLAGLGKQFF.